One and the same sample provided the 19 T cell receptor beta chains below, sequenced in a study of shared clonotypes between healthy human individuals (dated by TCRdb to 2020 to 2022). The library was built by means of the immunoSEQ multiplex PCR assay. TCRdb took over this immuneACCESS table, retaining in-frame rearrangements with V and J assigned. Such tables are incomplete; in checked studies, under half of the missing clones stem from an unresolved V gene, and the remainder is unexplained. For this sample the table gives some 1,900,000 clones, of which approximately 95% were detected only once. Approximately 1.2% of the sample lies in the top ten. CD8 naive samples consisted of CD45RO-negative cells that were positively selected for CCR7, yielding a CD45RA+CCR7+ population without TemRA cells. The sequencing sample was made of naive CD8+ T cells sorted from blood. The cell subset or site tag for this specimen amounts to: CD45RA+CCR7+. The receptors come from a young man in good health.

This chain links TRBV27 with TRBJ2-1; 9 bases are shared with TRBD2. Germline lookup yields CDR1 MNHEY and CDR2 SMNVEV (reference sequence). The V and J ends lost 4 bases and 7 bases, in that order; junction bases with no gene match: 8. This CDR3 spans 15 amino acids. In nucleotides, the CDR3 is TGTGCCAGCAGTTCTAGCGGGACCTTTGGTAATGAGCAGTTCTTC. It specifies CASSSSGTFGNEQFF.

The chain couples TRBV11-2 to TRBJ2-5, with a weak D call TRBD1 (5 bases). Trimming stripped 0 bases from V and 3 bases from J, with 17 bases between. Germline V CDR1 and CDR2: SGHAT, FQNNGV. The length of the CDR3 is 17 residues. CDR3 residues: CASSLEVRGREEETQYF. The CDR3 nucleotides read TGTGCCAGCAGCTTAGAAGTTAGGGGCAGGGAAGAAGAGACCCAGTACTTC. Full variable domain (remainder filled in from reference TRBV11-2 and TRBJ2-5): EAGVAQSPRYKIIEKRQSVAFWCNPISGHATLYWYQQILGQGPKLLIQFQNNGVVDDSQLPKDRFSAERLKGVDSTLKIQPAKLEDSAVYLCASSLEVRGREEETQYFGPGTRLLVL.

The chain combines TRBV2 with TRBJ2-5; possibly TRBD1 for D (6 bases). The CDR3 has 16 amino acids. Per germline, CDR1 SNHLY and CDR2 FYNNEI. Deletions cut 6 bases from V and 4 bases from J, with 21 bases between. The CDR3 bases are TGTGCCAGCAGATTGGACAGCCTCTTAGGGAGAGAGACCCAGTACTTC. This codes for CASRLDSLLGRETQYF.

The rearrangement uses TRBV6-5 and TRBJ2-2, with D unresolved. V lost 4 bases to trimming and J lost 1 base, with 10 bases between them. From germline, CDR1 is MNHEY and CDR2 SVGAGI. The CDR3 loop spans 15 amino acids. The CDR3 nucleotides are TGTGCCAGCAGTTTACTCTTAGGGAACACCGGGGAGCTGTTTTTT. It specifies CASSLLLGNTGELFF.

The chain combines TRBV7-2 with TRBJ2-3; the D is unclear. Trimming removed 5 bases from V and 5 bases from J, with 11 bases in between. The germline gives CDR1 SGHTA, CDR2 FQGNSA. The CDR3 has 13 amino acids. The CDR3: CASSPRNQDTQYF. The CDR3 region has the DNA TGTGCCAGCAGCCCCCGGAACCAAGATACGCAGTATTTT.

This chain links TRBV7-9 with TRBJ2-7; D gene ambiguous. The CDR3 loop spans 15 amino acids. V was pared by 0 bases and J by 2 bases, with 11 bases between. Germline CDR1 is SEHNR and CDR2 is FQNEAQ (reference sequence). The CDR3 region is CASSLASTATYEQYF. The CDR3 DNA reads as TGTGCCAGCAGCTTAGCTTCGACGGCTACCTACGAGCAGTACTTC. The full variable domain, in which reference TRBV7-9 and TRBJ2-7 provide the parts outside the CDR3, is DTGVSQNPRHKITKRGQNVTFRCDPISEHNRLYWYRQTLGQGPEFLTYFQNEAQLEKSRLLSDRFSAERPKGSFSTLEIQRTEQGDSAMYLCASSLASTATYEQYFGPGTRLTVT.

On this clone: Other nucleotide sequences from this sample produce the same CDR3. This chain joins TRBV4-3 and TRBJ1-4; D unresolved. The CDR3 contains 13 residues. Germline CDR1 is LGHNA and CDR2 is YSLEER. Trimming stripped 0 bases from V and 8 bases from J, with 7 bases between. CDR3 coding DNA: TGCGCCAGCAGCCAAGATATCGAGGAAAAACTGTTTTTT. Amino acids: CASSQDIEEKLFF.

The chain recombines TRBV7-2 with TRBJ2-7; D gene ambiguous. The CDR3 is 13 residues long. V was shortened by 5 bases and J by 4 bases, with 12 bases between the two germline ends. Germline V gene data show CDR1 as SGHTA and CDR2 as FQGNSA. The CDR3 loop is CASSNKDGYEQYF. The CDR3 DNA sequence: TGTGCCAGCAGCAATAAGGACGGGTACGAGCAGTACTTC.

V usage is TRBV7-9 and J usage is TRBJ1-1, with 9 bases aligning to TRBD1. The CDR3 is 13 residues long. CDR1 SEHNR and CDR2 FQNEAQ come from the germline V gene (reference sequence). Trimming removed 4 bases from V and 6 bases from J; junction bases left unmatched: 3. CDR3 in amino acids: CASSSGTGPEAFF. CDR3 bases: TGTGCCAGCAGCTCCGGGACAGGGCCTGAAGCTTTCTTT.

J is TRBJ1-2 and V is TRBV18, with TRBD1 as a possible D gene (5 bases). This CDR3 region has 18 residues. Trimming left V 2 bases short and J 4 bases short, with 23 bases between. The V gene's germline CDR1 is KGHSH and CDR2 LQKENI. CDR3 nucleotide sequence: TGTGCCAGCTCACCAAGTCTACCAGGGAGGTCTTCGGCCTATGGCTACACCTTC. It yields the protein CASSPSLPGRSSAYGYTF.

V is TRBV7-9 and J is TRBJ2-3; 12 bases map to TRBD2. Germline V gene sequence: CDR1 SEHNR, CDR2 FQNEAQ (reference sequence). V was clipped by 5 bases and J by 5 bases; unmatched bases: 5. CDR3 length: 15 residues. The CDR3 coding sequence is TGTGCCAGCAGCCCTAGCGGGGGGGCGGTAGATACGCAGTATTTT. Its protein is CASSPSGGAVDTQYF. The full variable domain, its missing parts supplied by reference TRBV7-9 and TRBJ2-3, is DTGVSQNPRHKITKRGQNVTFRCDPISEHNRLYWYRQTLGQGPEFLTYFQNEAQLEKSRLLSDRFSAERPKGSFSTLEIQRTEQGDSAMYLCASSPSGGAVDTQYFGPGTRLTVL.

With regard to this clone: Distinct nucleotide sequences in the sample also encode this CDR3. This chain uses TRBV5-4 with TRBJ2-7; D is possibly TRBD2 (6 bases). Germline V gene data show CDR1 as SGHNT and CDR2 as YYREEE (reference sequence). V was trimmed by 2 bases and J by 6 bases, leaving 12 bases between them. CDR3 length: 13 residues. The CDR3 DNA follows: TGTGCCAGCAGCTTCTTTGGGGGAGGCGAGCAGTACTTC. Residues: CASSFFGGGEQYF.

In DNA, the CDR3 is TGTGCCAGCAGCCTGGACAGGGTCTCCTACGAGCAGTACTTC. Residues: CASSLDRVSYEQYF. J is TRBJ2-7 and V is TRBV7-6; 8 nucleotides agree with TRBD1. Per germline, CDR1 SGHVS and CDR2 FNYEAQ. The CDR3 contains 14 residues. The J segment lost 0 bases and the V segment lost 5 bases, leaving 3 bases of the junction unmatched.

Concerning this clone: At the DNA level, this CDR3 is encoded by other sequences in the same sample as well. The chain links TRBV6-5 to TRBJ2-7, with a weak D call TRBD1 (5 bases). This CDR3 comprises 13 residues. Trimming shortened V by 6 bases and J by 0 bases, and 9 bases separated the two germline ends. Germline-derived CDR1 and CDR2 are MNHEY and SVGAGI. The CDR3 nucleotides are TGTGCCAGCAGCATCCAGGGCTCCTACGAGCAGTACTTC. It encodes CASSIQGSYEQYF.

This chain connects TRBV10-2 to TRBJ2-3, with TRBD2 matching over 7 bases. With 3 bases clipped from V and 0 bases from J, the junction kept 6 bases outside the gene matches. The CDR3 contains 16 residues. Germline values: CDR1 WSHSY, CDR2 SAAADI. CDR3 loop: CASSDPSGWSTDTQYF. As DNA, the CDR3 is TGCGCCAGCAGTGATCCTAGCGGTTGGAGCACAGATACGCAGTATTTT.

The chain employs TRBV6-6 and TRBJ2-1, with TRBD2 identical over 8 bases. The germline V gene has CDR1 MNHNY and CDR2 SVGAGI (reference sequence). The trim removed 7 bases at V and 0 bases at J, leaving 8 bases unmatched. The CDR3 runs 16 residues. The CDR3 region is CASTEGAGASYNEQFF. The CDR3 DNA follows: TGTGCCAGCACCGAAGGAGCGGGAGCCTCCTACAATGAGCAGTTCTTC.

The chain couples TRBV16 to TRBJ1-3; the match to TRBD1 covers 7 bases. Germline V lookup: CDR1 KGHSY, CDR2 FQNENV. The CDR3 is made up of 16 amino acids. After removal of 4 bases from V and 2 bases from J, the junction contained 8 bases not matched to a gene. CDR3 coding DNA: TGTGCCAGCAGCCCTACAACAGGGGACCCTGGAAACACCATATATTTT. Protein: CASSPTTGDPGNTIYF.

A word on this clone: A junction boundary mismatches the germline segment, possibly from a read error. This chain connects TRBV5-1 to TRBJ2-7; 8 nucleotides align to TRBD1. This CDR3 comprises 15 residues. The germline V gene encodes CDR1 SGHRS and CDR2 YFSETQ. The CDR3 coding sequence is TGCGCCAGCAGCTTGGATTATGGGACAGGCCGATTCTCTGACTTC. As protein: CASSLDYGTGRFSDF.

Of note for this clone: Other DNA sequences in the same sample also yield this CDR3. This rearrangement joins TRBV11-2 to TRBJ2-7, with TRBD1 as a possible D gene (7 bases). V shed 1 base and J shed 2 bases, with 12 bases lying between them. CDR1 and CDR2 from the germline V gene are SGHAT and FQNNGV. This CDR3 is built from 15 residues. CDR3 loop: CASSLVAGGTYEQYF. For the CDR3, the DNA is TGTGCCAGCAGCTTAGTCGCAGGGGGGACCTACGAGCAGTACTTC.